Below are 6 T cell receptor beta chains sequenced from a single sample in a study of T cell responses to AZD1222 COVID-19 vaccine. Sequencing was performed with immunoSEQ multiplex PCR; in TCRdb, only in-frame clones are kept and a portion is missing. Counted here are around 140,000 clones, around 92% occurring once; the ten biggest clones make up around 12%. The source material was peripheral blood, sampled after recovery from COVID-19. The receptors derive from an adult who had recovered from COVID-19.

The chain is built from TRBV19 and TRBJ2-7; D is tentatively TRBD1 or TRBD2 (5 bases each). Germline V gene data show CDR1 as LNHDA and CDR2 as SQIVND (reference sequence). The CDR3 loop spans 14 amino acids. Trimming stripped 6 bases from V and 0 bases from J, with 12 bases between. CDR3 amino acids: CASRPRGSSYEQYF. The DNA of the CDR3 is TGTGCCAGTAGACCCCGGGGCAGCTCCTACGAGCAGTACTTC.

The chain has TRBV4-1 and TRBJ2-2; no clear D. With 2 bases removed from V and 4 bases from J, the gap between germline ends came to 8 bases. Germline CDR1 reads MGHRA; CDR2 reads YSYEKL. The length of the CDR3 is 14 residues. The CDR3: CASSQIPGTGELFF. As DNA, the CDR3 is TGCGCCAGCAGCCAAATCCCGGGCACCGGGGAGCTGTTTTTT.

This clone was counted once. This rearrangement joins TRBV2 to TRBJ2-1; D is unresolved. Between the trimmed V and J ends, which lost 10 bases and 3 bases, there was a span of 13 bases. Per the germline V gene, CDR1 is SNHLY and CDR2 is FYNNEI. The CDR3 extends over 13 amino acids. The CDR3 DNA sequence: TGTGCCACCCACCTTGACAACTACAATGAGCAGTTCTTC. Encoded protein: CATHLDNYNEQFF. Complete variable domain (other parts from reference TRBV2 and TRBJ2-1): EPEVTQTPSHQVTQMGQEVILRCVPISNHLYFYWYRQILGQKVEFLVSFYNNEISEKSEIFDDQFSVERPDGSNFTLKIRSTKLEDSAMYFCATHLDNYNEQFFGPGTRLTVL.

The chain employs TRBV28 and TRBJ2-7; TRBD1 might be the D (6 bases). The CDR3 loop spans 17 amino acids. In germline, CDR1 is MDHEN, CDR2 SYDVKM. The V and J ends lost 3 bases and 4 bases respectively, with 22 bases between them. The CDR3 loop is CASSFIPGHPLPYEQYF. The CDR3 region has the DNA TGTGCCAGCAGTTTTATCCCGGGACACCCTCTACCGTACGAGCAGTACTTC.

The rearrangement joins TRBV15 to TRBJ1-5; TRBD1 matches at 7 bases. V lost 0 bases to trimming and J lost 2 bases; unmatched junction nucleotides: 1. The CDR3 spans 15 residues. Germline V gene data show CDR1 as LNHNV and CDR2 as YYDKDF (reference sequence). CDR3 bases: TGTGCCACCAGCAGAGACGGACAGGGCAATCAGCCCCAGCATTTT. As protein: CATSRDGQGNQPQHF. The full variable domain, its missing parts supplied by reference TRBV15 and TRBJ1-5, is DAMVIQNPRYQVTQFGKPVTLSCSQTLNHNVMYWYQQKSSQAPKLLFHYYDKDFNNEADTPDNFQSRRPNTSFCFLDIRSPGLGDTAMYLCATSRDGQGNQPQHFGDGTRLSIL.

V gene TRBV5-5 combines with J gene TRBJ1-2, with 7 bases matching TRBD1. Per germline, CDR1 SGHKS and CDR2 YYEKEE (reference sequence). The junction had 4 bases not matched to a gene; V was cut back by 4 bases and J by 7 bases. The CDR3 has 12 amino acids. Written as DNA, the CDR3 is TGTGCCAGCAGCATCCAGGGGGGTGGCTACACCTTC. It codes for CASSIQGGGYTF.